These 6 T cell receptor beta chains share one sample of origin, sequenced in a study of T cell repertoires in cytomegalovirus infection. MiXCR, run by TCRdb on the reads, gives a single entry per CDR3 protein. In the table there are about 230,000 distinct CDR3 sequences, 22% of which are singletons. Sequencing was done on a sample of CD8+ T cells from PBMCs. The receptors were gathered from a human donor in good health (CMV status not recorded). Some clones in this sample may be carry-over from other donors' samples.

This clonotype was recorded a few times. This rearrangement joins TRBV27 to TRBJ2-7, with TRBD1 matching 8 bases. The trim removed 5 bases at V and 3 bases at J, leaving 9 bases unmatched. Germline CDR1 MNHEY, CDR2 SMNVEV (reference sequence). The CDR3 extends over 15 amino acids. The CDR3 DNA is TGTGCCAGCAGTCGCCCCGGGACAGGAGTCTACGAGCAGTACTTC. This gives the protein CASSRPGTGVYEQYF.

This clonotype appeared a few times. Here the CDR3 DNA reads TGTGCCAGCAGCTTACCTCGAGGGGGCGGAGGGGAGACCCAGTACTTC. Translating gives CASSLPRGGGGETQYF. This chain uses TRBV7-9 with TRBJ2-5; D might be TRBD1 (7 bases). This CDR3 is 16 amino acids long. Trimming shortened V by 2 bases and J by 5 bases, and 18 bases separated the two germline ends. The germline V gene has CDR1 SEHNR and CDR2 FQNEAQ (reference sequence).

The rearrangement links TRBV10-3 to TRBJ2-7, with D uncertain. The CDR3 totals 15 residues. Trimming took off 7 bases at V and 0 bases at J, with 16 bases between the two ends. CDR1 is ENHRY, CDR2 SYGVKD, per germline. CDR3: CAITPGEASSYEQYF. The CDR3 nucleotides read TGTGCCATCACCCCAGGAGAGGCCAGCTCCTACGAGCAGTACTTC.

This clonotype was detected ten times or more. V and J are TRBV11-2 and TRBJ2-1, with 12 bases identical to TRBD2. Germline V gives CDR1 SGHAT, CDR2 FQNNGV. This CDR3 has 15 amino acids. J was trimmed by 7 bases and V by 5 bases; bases with no gene match: 6. The CDR3 bases are TGTGCCAGCAGCGACCTAGCGGGGGGGTGGAATGAGCAGTTCTTC. Residues: CASSDLAGGWNEQFF.

The J gene is TRBJ2-1, the V gene TRBV20-1, with D maybe TRBD2 (5 bases). V dropped 6 bases and J dropped 9 bases, with 21 bases sitting between them. Per germline, CDR1 DFQATT and CDR2 SNEGSKA (reference sequence). This CDR3 contains 14 residues. CDR3 amino acids: CSANTPETILEQFF. CDR3 nucleotides: TGCAGTGCAAACACCCCCGAGACTATCCTTGAGCAGTTCTTC.

There are a few counts of this clonotype. V usage is TRBV12-3 or TRBV12-4 and J usage is TRBJ2-7; TRBD2 might be the D (5 bases). The V end was cut by 6 bases, the J end by 0 bases, with 15 bases between. This CDR3 comprises 15 residues. The CDR3, as DNA: TGTGCCAGCAGAATGAGCGGTAGACCCTCCTACGAGCAGTACTTC. Encoded protein: CASRMSGRPSYEQYF.